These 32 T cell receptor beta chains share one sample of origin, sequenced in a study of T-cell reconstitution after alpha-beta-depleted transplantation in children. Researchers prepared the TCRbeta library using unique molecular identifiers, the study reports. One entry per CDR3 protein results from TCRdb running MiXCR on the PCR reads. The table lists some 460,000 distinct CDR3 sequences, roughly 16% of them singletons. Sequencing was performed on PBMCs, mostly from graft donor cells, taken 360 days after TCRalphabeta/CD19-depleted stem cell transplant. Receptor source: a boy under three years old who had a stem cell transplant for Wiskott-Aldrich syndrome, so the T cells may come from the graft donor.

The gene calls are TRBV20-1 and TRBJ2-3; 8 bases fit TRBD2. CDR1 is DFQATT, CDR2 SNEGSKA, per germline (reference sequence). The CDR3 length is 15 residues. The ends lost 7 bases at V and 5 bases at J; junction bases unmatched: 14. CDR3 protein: CSVPSGGQWEDTQYF. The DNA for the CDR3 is TGCAGTGTTCCCTCGGGGGGGCAATGGGAAGATACGCAGTATTTT.

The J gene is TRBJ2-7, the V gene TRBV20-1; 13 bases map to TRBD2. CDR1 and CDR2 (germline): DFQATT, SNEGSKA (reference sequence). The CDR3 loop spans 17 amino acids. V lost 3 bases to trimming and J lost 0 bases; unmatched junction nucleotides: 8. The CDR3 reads CSARAPGLAGNSYEQYF. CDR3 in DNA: TGCAGTGCTAGGGCACCGGGACTAGCGGGGAACTCCTACGAGCAGTACTTC.

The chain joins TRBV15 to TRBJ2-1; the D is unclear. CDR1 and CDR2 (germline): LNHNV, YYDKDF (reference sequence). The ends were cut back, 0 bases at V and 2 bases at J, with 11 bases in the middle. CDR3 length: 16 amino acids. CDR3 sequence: CATSRDLGLPYNEQFF. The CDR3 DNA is TGTGCCACCAGCAGAGATCTTGGCTTACCCTACAATGAGCAGTTCTTC.

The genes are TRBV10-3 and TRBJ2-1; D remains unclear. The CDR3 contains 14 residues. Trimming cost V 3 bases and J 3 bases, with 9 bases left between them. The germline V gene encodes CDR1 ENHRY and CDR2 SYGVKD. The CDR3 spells CAISEQPVYNEQFF. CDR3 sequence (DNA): TGTGCCATCAGTGAACAACCGGTCTACAATGAGCAGTTCTTC.

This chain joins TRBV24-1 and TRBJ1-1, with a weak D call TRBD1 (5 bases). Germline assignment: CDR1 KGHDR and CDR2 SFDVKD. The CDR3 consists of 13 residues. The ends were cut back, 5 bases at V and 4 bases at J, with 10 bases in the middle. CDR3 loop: CATSVGDGTEAFF. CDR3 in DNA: TGTGCCACCAGTGTGGGGGATGGCACTGAAGCTTTCTTT.

The CDR3 region has the DNA TGTGCCAGCAGCTCTACCCCTAATCGGGCCTACAATGAGCAGTTCTTC. Translated, it gives CASSSTPNRAYNEQFF. The V gene is TRBV11-3, the J gene TRBJ2-1; D not resolved. CDR1 and CDR2 (germline): SGHNT, YENEEA. The CDR3 is 16 amino acids. V shed 4 bases and J shed 2 bases, with 15 bases lying between them.

Here the CDR3 DNA reads TGTGCCAGCAGTTTCGGACAGTTCCATTCACCCCTCCACTTT. Its translation: CASSFGQFHSPLHF. This chain uses TRBV28 with TRBJ1-6; TRBD1 might be the D (6 bases). CDR3 length: 14 amino acids. The ends were cut back, 3 bases at V and 8 bases at J, with 11 bases in the middle. Germline V CDR1 and CDR2: MDHEN, SYDVKM.

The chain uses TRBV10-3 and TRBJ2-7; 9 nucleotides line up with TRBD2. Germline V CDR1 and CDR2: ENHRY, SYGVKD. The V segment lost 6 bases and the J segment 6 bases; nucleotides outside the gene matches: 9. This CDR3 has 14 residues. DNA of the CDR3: TGTGCCATCAGAAGTCTAGCGGGAAGAGGCGAGCAGTACTTC. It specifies CAIRSLAGRGEQYF.

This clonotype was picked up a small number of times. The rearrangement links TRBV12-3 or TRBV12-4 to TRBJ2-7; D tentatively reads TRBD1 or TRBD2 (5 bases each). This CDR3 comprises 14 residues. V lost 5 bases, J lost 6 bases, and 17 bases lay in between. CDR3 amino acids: CASSRGPSAGEQYF. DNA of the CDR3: TGTGCCAGCAGTCGGGGCCCGTCTGCGGGCGAGCAGTACTTC.

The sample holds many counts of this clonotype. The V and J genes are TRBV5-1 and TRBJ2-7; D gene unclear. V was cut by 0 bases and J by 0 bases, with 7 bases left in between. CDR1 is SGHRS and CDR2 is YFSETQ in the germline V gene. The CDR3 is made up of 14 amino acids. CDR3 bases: TGCGCCAGCAGCTTGGTGGGTAGCTCCTACGAGCAGTACTTC. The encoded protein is CASSLVGSSYEQYF.

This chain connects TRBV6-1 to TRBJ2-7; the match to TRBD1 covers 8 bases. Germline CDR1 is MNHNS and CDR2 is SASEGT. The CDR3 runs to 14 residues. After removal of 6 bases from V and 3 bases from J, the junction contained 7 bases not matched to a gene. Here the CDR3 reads CASRTGAEVYEQYF. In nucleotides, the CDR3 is TGTGCCAGCAGGACAGGGGCTGAGGTCTACGAGCAGTACTTC.

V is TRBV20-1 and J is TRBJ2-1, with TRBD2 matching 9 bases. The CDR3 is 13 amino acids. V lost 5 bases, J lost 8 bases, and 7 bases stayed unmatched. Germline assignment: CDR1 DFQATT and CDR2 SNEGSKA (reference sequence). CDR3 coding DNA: TGCAGTGCTTTAGCGGGAGCTACCCATGAGCAGTTCTTC. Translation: CSALAGATHEQFF.

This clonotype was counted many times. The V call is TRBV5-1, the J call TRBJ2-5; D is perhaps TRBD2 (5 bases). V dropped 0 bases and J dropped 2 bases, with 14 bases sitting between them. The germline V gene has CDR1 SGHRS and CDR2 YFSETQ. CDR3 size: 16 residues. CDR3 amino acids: CASSLVPGKVQETQYF. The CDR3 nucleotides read TGCGCCAGCAGCTTGGTGCCGGGGAAGGTTCAAGAGACCCAGTACTTC. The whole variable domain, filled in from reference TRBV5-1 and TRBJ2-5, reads KAGVTQTPRYLIKTRGQQVTLSCSPISGHRSVSWYQQTPGQGLQFLFEYFSETQRNKGNFPGRFSGRQFSNSRSEMNVSTLELGDSALYLCASSLVPGKVQETQYFGPGTRLLVL.

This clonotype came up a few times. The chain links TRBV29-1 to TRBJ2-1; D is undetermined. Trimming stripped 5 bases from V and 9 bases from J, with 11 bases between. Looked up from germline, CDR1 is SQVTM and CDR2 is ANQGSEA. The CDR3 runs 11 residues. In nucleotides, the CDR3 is TGCAGCGTTCTTAGCTTCCCTGAGCAGTTCTTC. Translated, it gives CSVLSFPEQFF.

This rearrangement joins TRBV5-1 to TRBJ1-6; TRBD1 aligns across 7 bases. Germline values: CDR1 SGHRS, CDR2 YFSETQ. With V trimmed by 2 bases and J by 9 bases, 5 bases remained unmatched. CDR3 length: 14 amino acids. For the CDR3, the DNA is TGCGCCAGCAGCTTAACAGGGGAAAGTTCACCCCTCCACTTT. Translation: CASSLTGESSPLHF.

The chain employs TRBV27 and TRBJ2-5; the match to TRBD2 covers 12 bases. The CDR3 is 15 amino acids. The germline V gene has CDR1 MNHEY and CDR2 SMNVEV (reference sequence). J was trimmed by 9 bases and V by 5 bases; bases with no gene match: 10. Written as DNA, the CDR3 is TGTGCCAGCAGTCCACTAGCGGGGGGACCTAGGGCCCAGTACTTC. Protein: CASSPLAGGPRAQYF.

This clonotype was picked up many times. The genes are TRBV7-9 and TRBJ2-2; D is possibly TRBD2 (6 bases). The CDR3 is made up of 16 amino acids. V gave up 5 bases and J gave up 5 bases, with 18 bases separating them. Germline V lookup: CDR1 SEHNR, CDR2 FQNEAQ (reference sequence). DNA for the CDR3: TGTGCCAGCAGCACCCTCCGGGACTTCATAACCGGGGAGCTGTTTTTT. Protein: CASSTLRDFITGELFF. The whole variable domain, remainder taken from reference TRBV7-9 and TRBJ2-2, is DTGVSQNPRHKITKRGQNVTFRCDPISEHNRLYWYRQTLGQGPEFLTYFQNEAQLEKSRLLSDRFSAERPKGSFSTLEIQRTEQGDSAMYLCASSTLRDFITGELFFGEGSRLTVL.

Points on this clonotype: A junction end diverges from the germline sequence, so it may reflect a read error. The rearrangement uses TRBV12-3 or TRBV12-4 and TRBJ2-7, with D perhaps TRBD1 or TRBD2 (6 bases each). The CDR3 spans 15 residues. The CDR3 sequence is CTSIKWRGDRYEQYF. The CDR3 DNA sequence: TGTACCAGCATCAAGTGGAGGGGGGACCGGTACGAGCAGTACTTC.

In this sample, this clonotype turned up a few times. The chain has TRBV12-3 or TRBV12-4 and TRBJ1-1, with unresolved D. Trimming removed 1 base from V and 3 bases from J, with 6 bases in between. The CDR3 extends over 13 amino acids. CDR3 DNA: TGTGCCAGCAGTTTAGTTACAGACACTGAAGCTTTCTTT. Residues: CASSLVTDTEAFF.

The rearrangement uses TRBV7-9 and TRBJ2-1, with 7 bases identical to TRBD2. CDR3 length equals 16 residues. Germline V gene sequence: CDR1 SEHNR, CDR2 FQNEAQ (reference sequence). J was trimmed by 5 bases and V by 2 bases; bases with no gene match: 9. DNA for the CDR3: TGTGCCAGCAGCTTATTCTGGAGCCGGGGGGACAATGAGCAGTTCTTC. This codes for CASSLFWSRGDNEQFF. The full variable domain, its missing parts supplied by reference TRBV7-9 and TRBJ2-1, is DTGVSQNPRHKITKRGQNVTFRCDPISEHNRLYWYRQTLGQGPEFLTYFQNEAQLEKSRLLSDRFSAERPKGSFSTLEIQRTEQGDSAMYLCASSLFWSRGDNEQFFGPGTRLTVL.

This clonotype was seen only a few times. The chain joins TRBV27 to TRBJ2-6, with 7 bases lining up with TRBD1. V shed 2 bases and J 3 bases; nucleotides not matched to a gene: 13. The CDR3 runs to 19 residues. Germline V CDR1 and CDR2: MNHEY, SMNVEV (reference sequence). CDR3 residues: CASSLVFQGVAGGANVLTF. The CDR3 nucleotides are TGTGCCAGCAGTTTAGTTTTTCAGGGGGTAGCTGGTGGGGCCAACGTCCTGACTTTC.

The DNA of the CDR3 is TGTGCCAGCAGTCGTCGCCACCCAGCGGGAGGGCCACGGGAGCAGTTCTTC. Translating it yields CASSRRHPAGGPREQFF. The chain combines TRBV12-3 or TRBV12-4 with TRBJ2-1, with TRBD2 matching 10 bases. The CDR3 covers 17 residues. V was pared by 5 bases and J by 10 bases, with 17 bases of the junction left unmatched.

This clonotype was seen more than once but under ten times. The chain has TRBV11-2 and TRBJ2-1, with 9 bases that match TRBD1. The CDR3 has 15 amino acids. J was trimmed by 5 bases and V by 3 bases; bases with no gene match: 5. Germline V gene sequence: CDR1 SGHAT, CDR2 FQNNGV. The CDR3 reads CASSFWDRVDNEQFF. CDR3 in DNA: TGTGCCAGCAGCTTTTGGGACAGGGTGGACAATGAGCAGTTCTTC. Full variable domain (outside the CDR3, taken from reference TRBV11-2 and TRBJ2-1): EAGVAQSPRYKIIEKRQSVAFWCNPISGHATLYWYQQILGQGPKLLIQFQNNGVVDDSQLPKDRFSAERLKGVDSTLKIQPAKLEDSAVYLCASSFWDRVDNEQFFGPGTRLTVL.

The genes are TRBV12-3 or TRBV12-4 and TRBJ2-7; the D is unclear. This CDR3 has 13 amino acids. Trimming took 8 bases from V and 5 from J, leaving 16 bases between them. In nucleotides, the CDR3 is TGTGCCAGCTGCCCTCAAAAACCCCACGAGCAGTACTTC. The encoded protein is CASCPQKPHEQYF.

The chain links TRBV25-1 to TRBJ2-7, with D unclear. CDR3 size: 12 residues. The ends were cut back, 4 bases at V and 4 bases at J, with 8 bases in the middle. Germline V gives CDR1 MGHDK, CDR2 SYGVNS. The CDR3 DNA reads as TGTGCCAGCAGTGTATCGGATTACGAGCAGTACTTC. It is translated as CASSVSDYEQYF.

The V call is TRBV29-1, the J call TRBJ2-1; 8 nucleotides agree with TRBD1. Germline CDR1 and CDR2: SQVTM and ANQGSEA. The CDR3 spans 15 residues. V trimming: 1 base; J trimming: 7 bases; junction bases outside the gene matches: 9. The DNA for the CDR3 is TGCAGCGTTGAAGTAGGCCAGGGGGCGCGGAATGAGCAGTTCTTC. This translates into CSVEVGQGARNEQFF.

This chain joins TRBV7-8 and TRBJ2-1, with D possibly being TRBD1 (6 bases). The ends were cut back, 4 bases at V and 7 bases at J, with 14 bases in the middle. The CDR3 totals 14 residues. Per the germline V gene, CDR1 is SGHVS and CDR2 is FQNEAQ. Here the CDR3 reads CASSSLQGLNEQFF. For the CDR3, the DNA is TGTGCCAGCAGCTCACTCCAGGGGTTGAATGAGCAGTTCTTC.

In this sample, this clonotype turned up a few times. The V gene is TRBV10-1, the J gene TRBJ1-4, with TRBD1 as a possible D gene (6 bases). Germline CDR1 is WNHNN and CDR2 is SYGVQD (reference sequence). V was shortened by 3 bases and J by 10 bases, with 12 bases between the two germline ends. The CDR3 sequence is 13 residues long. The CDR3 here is CASSERGGGKLFF. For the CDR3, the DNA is TGCGCCAGCAGTGAAAGGGGGGGAGGAAAACTGTTTTTT.

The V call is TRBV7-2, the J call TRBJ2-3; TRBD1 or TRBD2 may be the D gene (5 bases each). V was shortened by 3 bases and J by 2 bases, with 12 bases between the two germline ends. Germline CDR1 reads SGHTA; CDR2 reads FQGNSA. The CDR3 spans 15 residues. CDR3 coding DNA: TGTGCCAGCAGCTTGCTAGGGACGGTCACAGATACGCAGTATTTT. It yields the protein CASSLLGTVTDTQYF. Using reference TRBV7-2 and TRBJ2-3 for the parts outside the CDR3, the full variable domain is GAGVSQSPSNKVTEKGKDVELRCDPISGHTALYWYRQSLGQGLEFLIYFQGNSAPDKSGLPSDRFSAERTGGSVSTLTIQRTQQEDSAVYLCASSLLGTVTDTQYFGPGTRLTVL.

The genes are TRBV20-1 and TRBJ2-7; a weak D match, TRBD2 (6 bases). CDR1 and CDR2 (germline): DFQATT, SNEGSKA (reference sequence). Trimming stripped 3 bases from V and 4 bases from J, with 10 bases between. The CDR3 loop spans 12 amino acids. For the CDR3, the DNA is TGCAGTGCTAGCGGGAGAGGATACGAGCAGTACTTC. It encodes CSASGRGYEQYF.

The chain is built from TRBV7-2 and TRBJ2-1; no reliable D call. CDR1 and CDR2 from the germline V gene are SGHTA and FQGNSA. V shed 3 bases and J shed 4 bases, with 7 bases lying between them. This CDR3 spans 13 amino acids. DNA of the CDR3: TGTGCCAGCAGCTTCTTCCCGTACAATGAGCAGTTCTTC. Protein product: CASSFFPYNEQFF.

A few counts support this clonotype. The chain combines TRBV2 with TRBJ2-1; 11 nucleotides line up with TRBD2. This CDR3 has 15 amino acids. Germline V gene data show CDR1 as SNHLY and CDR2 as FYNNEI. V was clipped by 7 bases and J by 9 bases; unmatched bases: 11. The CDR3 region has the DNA TGTGCCAGCACTTCGCTTGCTAGCGGGGGGAGTGAGCAGTTCTTC. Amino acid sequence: CASTSLASGGSEQFF.